Below, 32 T cell receptor beta chains from the same sample are listed, as sequenced in a study of glioma-infiltrating T cells. Amplification of TCR alpha and beta CDR3 regions from RNA used iRepertoire nested multiplex PCR. TCRdb fed the multiplex PCR reads into MiXCR, producing one record per CDR3 protein. The table lists 84,000 or so distinct CDR3 sequences, about 23% of them singletons. Sequencing input: glioma tissue, nonneoplastic brain tissue, or PBMCs (not recorded which). The receptors were gathered from a human donor with low-grade glioma or glioblastoma, undergoing nonglioma brain surgery, or in good health (not recorded which).

This clonotype has a handful of counts. The chain has TRBV4-2 and TRBJ2-7, with 9 bases identical to TRBD2. CDR1 and CDR2 (germline): LGHNA, YNFKEQ. This CDR3 comprises 14 residues. V shed 4 bases and J 7 bases; nucleotides not matched to a gene: 8. This CDR3 is CASSPREGQGEQYF. CDR3 coding DNA: TGTGCCAGCAGCCCGCGGGAGGGCCAAGGGGAGCAGTACTTC.

This clonotype occurred many times. This chain connects TRBV6-1 to TRBJ2-7; 10 bases map to TRBD1. The germline CDR1 and CDR2 sequences are MNHNS and SASEGT. V trimming: 5 bases; J trimming: 2 bases; junction bases outside the gene matches: 6. This CDR3 has 15 residues. The CDR3 reads CASSPGTGVPYEQYF. The CDR3 bases are TGTGCCAGCAGTCCCGGGACAGGGGTCCCCTACGAGCAGTACTTC.

This clonotype was counted only a few times. The chain couples TRBV19 to TRBJ2-3; possibly TRBD2 for D (5 bases). This CDR3 region has 14 residues. V lost 10 bases and J 4 bases, leaving 18 bases between the germline ends. CDR1 is LNHDA and CDR2 is SQIVND in the germline V gene (reference sequence). CDR3 coding DNA: TGTGCCACCGAAAGTGGAGTAGCGCCAGATACGCAGTATTTT. It encodes CATESGVAPDTQYF.

At least ten counts were recorded for this clonotype. This chain uses TRBV29-1 with TRBJ2-1, with D maybe TRBD1 (6 bases). CDR3 length: 12 amino acids. In germline, CDR1 is SQVTM, CDR2 ANQGSEA. The V end was cut by 7 bases, the J end by 7 bases, with 14 bases between. Here the CDR3 reads CSARTDVNEQFF. In DNA, the CDR3 is TGCAGCGCCCGGACAGACGTTAATGAGCAGTTCTTC.

A few counts support this clonotype. The rearrangement links TRBV6-1 to TRBJ1-4; 10 bases align to TRBD1. J lost 7 bases, V lost 5 bases, and 10 bases had no gene match. Germline loops: CDR1 MNHNS, CDR2 SASEGT. This CDR3 has 16 amino acids. The CDR3 DNA is TGTGCCAGCAGTACCCTCCACGGGACAGGGGTTGAAAAACTGTTTTTT. It yields the protein CASSTLHGTGVEKLFF.

This sequence joins TRBV6-1 and TRBJ1-5; 7 nucleotides line up with TRBD1. V shed 5 bases and J 5 bases; nucleotides not matched to a gene: 18. The germline V gene encodes CDR1 MNHNS and CDR2 SASEGT. The CDR3 runs 18 residues. This chain's CDR3 is CASSYPQGQTLAYQPQHF. CDR3 in DNA: TGTGCCAGCAGTTATCCTCAGGGACAGACCCTCGCGTATCAGCCCCAGCATTTT.

The sample holds many counts of this clonotype. The chain recombines TRBV6-4 with TRBJ1-2; 7 nucleotides agree with TRBD1. This CDR3 has 13 residues. Trimming removed 5 bases from V and 8 bases from J; junction bases left unmatched: 8. CDR1 is MRHNA, CDR2 SNTAGT, per germline. CDR3 DNA: TGTGCCAGCAGTTTACAGGGGTACGGAGGCTACACCTTC. Its protein product is CASSLQGYGGYTF.

Only a few counts were recorded for this clonotype. A read error may be the cause here, since a much bigger clone is one base away. DNA of the CDR3: TGCAGTGCTAGAGCTGACGGGAGACTTTATGAGACCCAGTACTTC. Protein product: CSARADGRLYETQYF. The chain recombines TRBV20-1 with TRBJ2-5, with D tentatively TRBD2 (6 bases). V was pared by 1 base and J by 5 bases, with 17 bases between. CDR1 is DFQATT and CDR2 is SNEGSKA in the germline V gene (reference sequence). The CDR3 totals 15 residues.

Remarks on this clonotype: A much bigger clone sits one base away, suggesting this may be a read error. The chain recombines TRBV6-1 with TRBJ2-1, with D possibly TRBD1 on 5 matching bases. The CDR3 loop spans 12 amino acids. The V and J ends lost 5 bases and 11 bases respectively, with 13 bases between them. Germline loops: CDR1 MNHNS, CDR2 SASEGT. CDR3: CASSTRTSQQFF. In DNA, the CDR3 is TGTGCCAGCAGTACCCGGACAAGTCAGCAGTTCTTC.

This chain joins TRBV2 and TRBJ2-7; D is possibly TRBD2 (6 bases). Per germline, CDR1 SNHLY and CDR2 FYNNEI. CDR3 size: 19 residues. The germline V and J ends were trimmed by 2 bases and 5 bases, with 28 bases remaining between them. The CDR3 reads CASSETRFRRTGVGHEQYF. The DNA of the CDR3 is TGTGCCAGCAGTGAAACGCGTTTTCGGAGGACGGGGGTAGGTCACGAGCAGTACTTC.

This clonotype came up many times. This chain uses TRBV6-1 with TRBJ1-2, with D perhaps TRBD1 (6 bases). V was clipped by 1 base and J by 4 bases, with 19 bases between them. Germline CDR1 is MNHNS and CDR2 is SASEGT. The CDR3 totals 17 residues. DNA for the CDR3: TGTGCCAGCAGTGAAGACCGCGGGGCAGGGGTCCGCTATGGCTACACCTTC. Translated: CASSEDRGAGVRYGYTF.

This clonotype was found many times. This sequence joins TRBV27 and TRBJ2-7, with 8 nucleotides matching TRBD2. Unmatched junction bases numbered 13, after V lost 2 bases and J lost 4 bases. This CDR3 region has 17 residues. From germline, CDR1 is MNHEY and CDR2 SMNVEV (reference sequence). The CDR3, as DNA: TGTGCCAGCAGTTTAACAGGACTAGCCCGGGAAGGGTACGAGCAGTACTTC. Amino acid sequence: CASSLTGLAREGYEQYF.

Worth noting for this clonotype: Since a much larger clone is just one base distant, this may be a read error. V gene TRBV19 combines with J gene TRBJ2-1; the match to TRBD2 covers 8 bases. V trimming: 3 bases; J trimming: 9 bases; junction bases outside the gene matches: 13. The CDR3 runs 16 residues. Germline-derived CDR1 and CDR2 are LNHDA and SQIVND (reference sequence). This chain's CDR3 is CASSILLGGRNSEQFF. The DNA for the CDR3 is TGTGCCAGTAGTATCCTCCTGGGCGGGAGGAACAGTGAGCAGTTCTTC. Using reference TRBV19 and TRBJ2-1 for the parts outside the CDR3, the full variable domain is DGGITQSPKYLFRKEGQNVTLSCEQNLNHDAMYWYRQDPGQGLRLIYYSQIVNDFQKGDIAEGYSVSREKKESFPLTVTSAQKNPTAFYLCASSILLGGRNSEQFFGPGTRLTVL.

In its sample, this clonotype was seen many times. The gene calls are TRBV12-3 or TRBV12-4 and TRBJ1-1; D unclear. Trimming removed 4 bases at V and 3 bases at J, with 9 bases between. This CDR3 is 13 amino acids long. As DNA, the CDR3 is TGTGCCAGCAGTTCTCTCGGGGACACTGAAGCTTTCTTT. Encoded protein: CASSSLGDTEAFF.

A few counts support this clonotype. V and J are TRBV18 and TRBJ2-1; D might be TRBD1 (5 bases). The CDR3 extends over 16 amino acids. Trimming removed 3 bases from V and 0 bases from J, with 12 bases in between. CDR1 is KGHSH, CDR2 LQKENI, per germline. CDR3 loop: CASSPKGQASYNEQFF. The CDR3 nucleotides are TGTGCCAGCTCACCGAAGGGGCAGGCCTCCTACAATGAGCAGTTCTTC.

This clonotype has a single count. Being one base from a much bigger clone, this may be a read error. This chain uses TRBV18 with TRBJ1-4; D is undetermined. The germline V gene has CDR1 KGHSH and CDR2 LQKENI. CDR3 length: 13 residues. Deletions cut 2 bases from V and 4 bases from J, with 5 bases between. In DNA form, the CDR3 reads TGTGCCAGCTCACCAGGAGATAATGAAAAACTGTTTTTT. Its protein product is CASSPGDNEKLFF.

This clonotype was seen a few times. The CDR3 region is CASSLQGLVDTQYF. In DNA, the CDR3 is TGTGCCAGCAGTCTACAGGGACTGGTTGATACGCAGTATTTT. The chain has TRBV12-3 or TRBV12-4 and TRBJ2-3, with D perhaps matching TRBD1 or TRBD2 (6 bases each). This CDR3 is built from 14 residues. Trimming removed 5 bases at V and 6 bases at J, with 15 bases between.

This clonotype was seen ten or more times. The chain is built from TRBV7-9 and TRBJ1-2; the D gene is possibly TRBD1 (5 bases). This CDR3 contains 16 residues. V was pared by 6 bases and J by 6 bases, with 23 bases between. Germline V gene lookup returns CDR1 SEHNR and CDR2 FQNEAQ (reference sequence). As DNA, the CDR3 is TGTGCCAGCAGGTTCCGGGACGGTCCTTCGTCCGATGGCTACACCTTC. Translated, it gives CASRFRDGPSSDGYTF.

This clonotype was seen a handful of times. The rearrangement links TRBV12-3 or TRBV12-4 to TRBJ2-5; D tentatively fits TRBD1 or TRBD2 (7 bases each). The V gene lost 4 bases and the J gene lost 7 bases, with 22 bases spanning the gap. This CDR3 contains 16 residues. The CDR3 reads CASSSTTGQWEGTQYF. The CDR3 DNA sequence: TGTGCCAGCAGTTCCACCACGGGACAGTGGGAGGGGACCCAGTACTTC.

This clonotype showed up just a few times. The rearrangement links TRBV18 to TRBJ2-3; TRBD1 matches 8 bases. Germline assignment: CDR1 KGHSH and CDR2 LQKENI. The CDR3 consists of 15 residues. V shed 3 bases and J 6 bases; nucleotides not matched to a gene: 8. The CDR3 region has the DNA TGTGCCAGCTCACCCTCGACAGGGGTGAGGGATACGCAGTATTTT. It yields the protein CASSPSTGVRDTQYF.

This clonotype showed up many times. V usage is TRBV11-2 and J usage is TRBJ2-7; 7 bases line up with TRBD2. The CDR3 consists of 14 residues. Germline V lookup: CDR1 SGHAT, CDR2 FQNNGV. J gave up 1 base and V 4 bases, and 4 bases lay outside the gene matches. The CDR3 sequence is CASSSLADSYEQYF. Here the CDR3 DNA reads TGTGCCAGCAGCTCGCTAGCGGATTCCTACGAGCAGTACTTC.

In this sample, this clonotype turned up once. A much larger clone differs by one base, so this may be a read error. The chain uses TRBV19 and TRBJ1-5; D ambiguous. Per germline, CDR1 LNHDA and CDR2 SQIVND (reference sequence). The CDR3 contains 9 residues. Trimming left V 10 bases short and J 8 bases short, with 6 bases between. CDR3 sequence reads: CANGEPQHF. CDR3 nucleotides: TGTGCCAATGGAGAGCCCCAGCATTTT.

This clonotype was recorded at least ten times. J is TRBJ2-7 and V is TRBV10-3, with a possible D match to TRBD2 (5 bases). Germline V gene lookup returns CDR1 ENHRY and CDR2 SYGVKD. Between the trimmed V and J ends, which lost 3 bases and 7 bases, there was a span of 13 bases. The CDR3 loop spans 13 amino acids. The DNA of the CDR3 is TGTGCCATCAGTGAAAGGGATTCGGGGGAGCAGTACTTC. It encodes CAISERDSGEQYF.

In its sample, this clonotype was seen once. In DNA, the CDR3 is TGTGCCAGCAGCTTGGGGATAGGGAGGAGGATTCTTGGGGAAGCTTTCTTT. The encoded protein is CASSLGIGRRILGEAFF. The chain recombines TRBV27 with TRBJ1-1; D not resolved. Germline V gene data show CDR1 as MNHEY and CDR2 as SMNVEV (reference sequence). The CDR3 totals 17 residues. V was cut by 6 bases and J by 8 bases, with 28 bases left in between.

The chain employs TRBV19 and TRBJ1-5; no firm D call. This CDR3 contains 14 residues. In germline, CDR1 is LNHDA, CDR2 SQIVND (reference sequence). With 7 bases removed from V and 10 bases from J, the gap between germline ends came to 20 bases. This CDR3 reads CASNNKLSNYPQHF. CDR3 DNA sequence: TGTGCCAGTAATAACAAGCTTAGCAATTATCCCCAGCATTTT.

This clonotype occurred many times. The CDR3 DNA is TGCGCCAGCAGCTTGCTGAGCCAAAACAATGAGCAGTTCTTC. The encoded protein is CASSLLSQNNEQFF. The V gene is TRBV5-1, the J gene TRBJ2-1; no clear D. The CDR3 spans 14 residues. Trimming removed 1 base from V and 5 bases from J, with 10 bases in between. CDR1 SGHRS and CDR2 YFSETQ come from the germline V gene.

This sequence joins TRBV12-3 or TRBV12-4 and TRBJ2-1; TRBD2 matches at 8 bases. CDR3 size: 14 residues. Trimming cost V 4 bases and J 6 bases; bases outside gene matches: 5. The CDR3, as DNA: TGTGCCAGCAGTTCCGGGACTAGGCTCAATGAGCAGTTCTTC. This codes for CASSSGTRLNEQFF.

The chain uses TRBV20-1 and TRBJ2-7, with 10 bases fitting TRBD2. J was trimmed by 2 bases and V by 4 bases; bases with no gene match: 5. Germline V gives CDR1 DFQATT, CDR2 SNEGSKA (reference sequence). This CDR3 is 14 amino acids long. The CDR3 loop is CSATGTSVTYEQYF. The CDR3 coding sequence is TGCAGTGCTACCGGGACTAGCGTTACCTACGAGCAGTACTTC.

CDR3 DNA sequence: TGTGCCAGCAACGCGGGACAGGGAAAAGAGACCCAGTACTTC. Its protein product is CASNAGQGKETQYF. J is TRBJ2-5 and V is TRBV3-1; 9 positions match TRBD1. Germline CDR1 and CDR2: LGHDT and YNNKEL (reference sequence). This CDR3 comprises 14 residues. The trim removed 7 bases at V and 3 bases at J, leaving 6 bases unmatched.

The chain combines TRBV5-1 with TRBJ2-1; tentatively, D is TRBD2 (5 bases). V lost 0 bases and J 0 bases, leaving 7 bases between the germline ends. The germline gives CDR1 SGHRS, CDR2 YFSETQ. This CDR3 spans 15 amino acids. The CDR3 loop is CASSLDGNSYNEQFF. DNA of the CDR3: TGCGCCAGCAGCTTGGACGGGAACTCCTACAATGAGCAGTTCTTC.

This clonotype was seen at least ten times. V and J are TRBV20-1 and TRBJ1-2, with a possible D match to TRBD1 (5 bases). CDR3 length equals 11 residues. The ends were cut back, 6 bases at V and 2 bases at J, with 7 bases in the middle. The germline V gene has CDR1 DFQATT and CDR2 SNEGSKA (reference sequence). In nucleotides, the CDR3 is TGCAGTGCAGGGGAGAACTATGGCTACACCTTC. This translates into CSAGENYGYTF.

As regards this clonotype: With a much larger clone just one base away, this may be a read error. The V call is TRBV2, the J call TRBJ1-5, with D tentatively TRBD1 (5 bases). V shed 6 bases and J shed 3 bases, with 12 bases lying between them. The CDR3 loop spans 14 amino acids. Germline CDR1 is SNHLY and CDR2 is FYNNEI. The CDR3 DNA reads TGTGCCAGCAGAAACGGACATCCCAATCAGCCCCAGCATTTT. It is translated as CASRNGHPNQPQHF.